This T cell receptor (beta chain) came from a study of cytomegalovirus exposure and HLA in healthy donors. The table lists this clone with a few counts. Vbeta (60) and Jbeta (13) primers were used in the PCR. Profiled with immunoSEQ multiplex PCR; TCRdb holds only in-frame clones, not every one. Found here are about 130,000 clones, 81% of them singletons; the top ten hold about 0.7%. Trimming removed 0 bases from V and 7 bases from J; junction bases left unmatched: 10. Germline-derived CDR1 and CDR2 are LGHNA and YSLEER. The CDR3 is 16 residues long. The sequence derives from a man between 18 and 29 years old in good health and CMV-seronegative. Sequenced input: PBMCs. The gene calls are TRBV4-3 and TRBJ1-2, with 8 bases fitting TRBD1. The CDR3 region is CASSQDPNGQGGGYTF. CDR3 DNA sequence: TGCGCCAGCAGCCAAGATCCGAATGGACAGGGAGGTGGCTACACCTTC.